The TCR beta chain under discussion was sequenced for a study of T cells in Graves' hyperthyroidism and ophthalmopathy. Study findings and constraints: The model foresaw ophthalmopathy a median roughly 6.3 months prior to onset. Most expanded thyroid clonotypes above 0.001 recurred in blood.

The hyperthyroidism was newly diagnosed and had lasted under 2 months; the patients were aged 18 to 65. Patients having uncontrolled infection, another autoimmune disease, pregnancy or lactation were not included. With V trimmed by 0 bases and J by 3 bases, 5 bases remained unmatched. CDR1 is SGHAT and CDR2 is FQNNGV in the germline V gene. This CDR3 has 15 amino acids. The CDR3 regions of TCR beta were amplified from RNA transcripts. The HTBI primer set served for first-round RT-PCR of the TCR CDR3. TCRdb re-derived calls from the multiplex PCR reads in MiXCR, one entry per CDR3 protein. The sample contains a few hundred thousand distinct CDR3 sequences, approximately 25% of which appear only once. In the case of this clonotype: No antigen is known for it.

The V and J genes are TRBV11-2 and TRBJ2-7; 7 nucleotides line up with TRBD2. This clonotype was obtained from a man in his fifties with Graves' hyperthyroidism. Material: blood. CDR3 in DNA: TGTGCCAGCAGCTTAGAGGCTAGCGGCTACTACGAGCAGTACTTC. This translates into CASSLEASGYYEQYF.